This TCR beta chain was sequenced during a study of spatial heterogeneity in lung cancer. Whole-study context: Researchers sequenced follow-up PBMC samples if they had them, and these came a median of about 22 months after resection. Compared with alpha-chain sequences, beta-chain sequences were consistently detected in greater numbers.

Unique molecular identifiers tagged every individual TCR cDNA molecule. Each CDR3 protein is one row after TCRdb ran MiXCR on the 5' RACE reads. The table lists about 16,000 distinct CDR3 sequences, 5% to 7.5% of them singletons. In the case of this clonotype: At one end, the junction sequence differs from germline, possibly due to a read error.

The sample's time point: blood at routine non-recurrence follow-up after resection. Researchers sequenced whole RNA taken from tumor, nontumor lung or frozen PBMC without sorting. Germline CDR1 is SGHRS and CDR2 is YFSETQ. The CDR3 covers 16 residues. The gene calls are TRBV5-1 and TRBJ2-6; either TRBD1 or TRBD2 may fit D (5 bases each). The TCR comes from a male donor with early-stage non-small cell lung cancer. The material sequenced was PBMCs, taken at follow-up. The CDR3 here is CASSLGRLSGANVLTF. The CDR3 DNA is TGTGCCAGCAGCTTGGGACGGCTCTCTGGGGCCAACGTCCTGACTTTC.